Below, 21 T cell receptor beta chains from the same sample are listed, as sequenced in a study of T cells in localized non-small cell lung cancer. Libraries were prepared by immunoSEQ multiplex PCR; TCRdb keeps only in-frame clonotypes and omits some of them. This table holds under 55,000 clones, around three quarters found once. The material was PBMCs, obtained before any cancer treatment. The receptors shown here come from a woman aged 35-75 years with stage II lung adenocarcinoma.

This chain links TRBV7-2 with TRBJ1-4; the D is unclear. Per germline, CDR1 SGHTA and CDR2 FQGNSA. The CDR3 totals 14 residues. Trimming cost V 5 bases and J 3 bases, with 10 bases left between them. The CDR3 reads CASSPDGANEKLFF. The CDR3 DNA reads TGTGCCAGCAGCCCCGACGGAGCTAATGAAAAACTGTTTTTT.

This clone was recorded at least ten times. Other DNA sequences in the sample encode the same CDR3. V is TRBV4-1 and J is TRBJ1-5; D ambiguous. CDR1 MGHRA and CDR2 YSYEKL come from the germline V gene. V was shortened by 1 base and J by 3 bases, with 16 bases between the two germline ends. There are 17 residues in the CDR3. CDR3 protein: CASSQGVPAGPNQPQHF. CDR3 bases: TGCGCCAGCAGCCAAGGCGTCCCGGCCGGACCCAATCAGCCCCAGCATTTT.

The V and J genes are TRBV19 and TRBJ1-2; 10 bases match TRBD1. This CDR3 spans 14 amino acids. V dropped 3 bases and J dropped 3; count of bases not matched to a gene: 1. Germline V gene sequence: CDR1 LNHDA, CDR2 SQIVND (reference sequence). Written as DNA, the CDR3 is TGTGCCAGTAGTATGACAGGGGGCCACTATGGCTACACCTTC. Protein sequence: CASSMTGGHYGYTF.

The chain joins TRBV5-4 to TRBJ1-1; 7 nucleotides match TRBD1. Trimming cost V 4 bases and J 0 bases; bases outside gene matches: 3. Germline-derived CDR1 and CDR2 are SGHNT and YYREEE (reference sequence). This CDR3 has 14 amino acids. The chain's CDR3 is CASSMTGMNTEAFF. The CDR3 region has the DNA TGTGCCAGCAGCATGACAGGGATGAACACTGAAGCTTTCTTT.

The J gene is TRBJ2-7, the V gene TRBV5-5; 8 bases fit TRBD1. The germline gives CDR1 SGHKS, CDR2 YYEKEE (reference sequence). The CDR3 has 14 amino acids. J lost 0 bases, V lost 5 bases, and 4 bases had no gene match. The CDR3 DNA reads TGTGCCAGCAGTTTCGGGACAGGCTCCTACGAGCAGTACTTC. It yields the protein CASSFGTGSYEQYF.

This chain uses TRBV19 with TRBJ1-4; 8 bases align to TRBD1. CDR1 is LNHDA and CDR2 is SQIVND in the germline V gene (reference sequence). The V gene end was trimmed by 4 bases and the J gene end by 3 bases; junction bases not matched to a gene: 4. CDR3 length: 15 amino acids. CDR3 amino acids: CASSTDRAANEKLFF. The CDR3, as DNA: TGTGCCAGTAGTACGGACAGGGCGGCTAATGAAAAACTGTTTTTT.

The CDR3 DNA follows: TGCAGCGTTGCGGCGGGGGGGTCGAACACCGGGGAGCTGTTTTTT. Its protein is CSVAAGGSNTGELFF. V is TRBV29-1 and J is TRBJ2-2, with 9 positions matching TRBD2. Per the germline V gene, CDR1 is SQVTM and CDR2 is ANQGSEA. This CDR3 comprises 15 residues. V dropped 4 bases and J dropped 0; count of bases not matched to a gene: 3.

The J gene is TRBJ1-1, the V gene TRBV4-1; TRBD1 is a possible D gene (6 bases). The length of the CDR3 is 12 residues. V was trimmed by 3 bases and J by 7 bases, leaving 9 bases between them. Germline-derived CDR1 and CDR2 are MGHRA and YSYEKL. The CDR3 coding sequence is TGCGCCAGCAGCCATACCAGGGGTGAAGCTTTCTTT. It is translated as CASSHTRGEAFF.

The CDR3 DNA follows: TGTGCCAGTATGGGAGGCACAGATACGCAGTATTTT. It yields the protein CASMGGTDTQYF. The chain combines TRBV7-9 with TRBJ2-3, with D tentatively TRBD2 (5 bases). The CDR3 consists of 12 residues. Germline CDR1 SEHNR, CDR2 FQNEAQ (reference sequence). The ends were cut back, 9 bases at V and 1 base at J, with 8 bases in the middle.

CDR3 region: CASSPGSSYEQYF. In nucleotides, the CDR3 is TGTGCCAGCTCACCGGGTTCCTCCTACGAGCAGTACTTC. V is TRBV18 and J is TRBJ2-7; D is unclear. Deletions cut 3 bases from V and 0 bases from J, with 6 bases between. Looked up from germline, CDR1 is KGHSH and CDR2 is LQKENI. The CDR3 has 13 residues.

The genes are TRBV5-6 and TRBJ1-1; TRBD1 matches at 7 bases. Germline CDR1 is SGHDT and CDR2 is YYEEEE. This CDR3 region has 15 residues. Germline trimming cut 4 bases from V and 8 bases from J; bases unmatched to any gene: 14. The CDR3 DNA follows: TGTGCCAGCAGCATATTAGACAGGGAGGTTTTGGAAGCTTTCTTT. Encoded protein: CASSILDREVLEAFF. The full variable domain, its missing parts supplied by reference TRBV5-6 and TRBJ1-1, is DAGVTQSPTHLIKTRGQQVTLRCSPKSGHDTVSWYQQALGQGPQFIFQYYEEEERQRGNFPDRFSGHQFPNYSSELNVNALLLGDSALYLCASSILDREVLEAFFGQGTRLTVV.

The rearrangement joins TRBV4-1 to TRBJ2-3; D is uncertain. V lost 0 bases to trimming and J lost 1 base, with 8 bases between them. The CDR3 is made up of 15 amino acids. CDR1 is MGHRA and CDR2 is YSYEKL in the germline V gene. CDR3 bases: TGCGCCAGCAGCCAAGAGCGGCTACGCACAGATACGCAGTATTTT. Translation: CASSQERLRTDTQYF.

The rearrangement links TRBV6-5 to TRBJ1-2; D not resolved. This CDR3 is built from 15 residues. Trimming took 7 bases from V and 1 from J, leaving 16 bases between them. Germline lookup yields CDR1 MNHEY and CDR2 SVGAGI. The CDR3 sequence: CASTKKAGFNYGYTF. As DNA, the CDR3 is TGTGCCAGCACCAAAAAGGCAGGATTTAACTATGGCTACACCTTC.

The chain combines TRBV28 with TRBJ2-3; the D is unclear. Trimming stripped 8 bases from V and 1 base from J, with 13 bases between. Germline assignment: CDR1 MDHEN and CDR2 SYDVKM. This CDR3 spans 14 amino acids. In nucleotides, the CDR3 is TGTGCCAGCCGTAGTCGGATCCGCACAGATACGCAGTATTTT. Protein: CASRSRIRTDTQYF.

The chain joins TRBV30 to TRBJ1-5; D remains ambiguous. CDR3 length: 15 residues. The V end was cut by 1 base, the J end by 1 base, with 11 bases between. CDR1 is GTSNPN and CDR2 is SVGIG in the germline V gene (reference sequence). CDR3 coding DNA: TGTGCCTGGAGTGAGGACGGAAACAGCAATCAGCCCCAGCATTTT. This codes for CAWSEDGNSNQPQHF.

The V and J genes are TRBV7-2 and TRBJ2-3, with 8 bases matching TRBD2. The trim removed 1 base at V and 8 bases at J, leaving 11 bases unmatched. The CDR3 is 16 amino acids. Germline V gene lookup returns CDR1 SGHTA and CDR2 FQGNSA. DNA for the CDR3: TGTGCCAGCAGCTTAGTATTTGCGGGGGGTCAGGGTACGCAGTATTTT. Its translation: CASSLVFAGGQGTQYF.

The rearrangement uses TRBV28 and TRBJ1-5; a weak D match, TRBD1 (5 bases). The ends were cut back, 1 base at V and 3 bases at J, with 13 bases in the middle. Germline V gene sequence: CDR1 MDHEN, CDR2 SYDVKM. The CDR3 sequence is 16 residues long. CDR3: CASSLLEGGDNQPQHF. The CDR3 coding sequence is TGTGCCAGCAGTTTATTAGAGGGAGGGGACAATCAGCCCCAGCATTTT.

The J gene is TRBJ2-7, the V gene TRBV7-9; D is unresolved. The CDR3 is made up of 11 amino acids. The ends were cut back, 3 bases at V and 0 bases at J, with 0 bases in the middle. The germline gives CDR1 SEHNR, CDR2 FQNEAQ (reference sequence). The chain's CDR3 is CASSFSYEQYF. Written as DNA, the CDR3 is TGTGCCAGCAGCTTCTCCTACGAGCAGTACTTC. The full variable domain, its missing parts supplied by reference TRBV7-9 and TRBJ2-7, is DTGVSQNPRHKITKRGQNVTFRCDPISEHNRLYWYRQTLGQGPEFLTYFQNEAQLEKSRLLSDRFSAERPKGSFSTLEIQRTEQGDSAMYLCASSFSYEQYFGPGTRLTVT.

This chain connects TRBV5-1 to TRBJ2-7; 8 nucleotides line up with TRBD1. Germline trimming cut 2 bases from V and 4 bases from J; bases unmatched to any gene: 5. The CDR3 is made up of 14 amino acids. The germline V gene has CDR1 SGHRS and CDR2 YFSETQ. This chain's CDR3 is CASSFTGGNYEQYF. The DNA for the CDR3 is TGCGCCAGCAGCTTCACAGGGGGGAATTACGAGCAGTACTTC. Filled out from reference TRBV5-1 and TRBJ2-7, the complete variable domain reads KAGVTQTPRYLIKTRGQQVTLSCSPISGHRSVSWYQQTPGQGLQFLFEYFSETQRNKGNFPGRFSGRQFSNSRSEMNVSTLELGDSALYLCASSFTGGNYEQYFGPGTRLTVT.

J is TRBJ1-4 and V is TRBV2; perhaps TRBD1 as D (6 bases). The CDR3 runs to 16 residues. The V end lost 4 bases, the J end lost 0 bases, and 12 bases lay between the germline ends. The germline V gene encodes CDR1 SNHLY and CDR2 FYNNEI. The CDR3 bases are TGTGCCAGCAGTGGGGCCGGGGGCACAACTAATGAAAAACTGTTTTTT. It encodes CASSGAGGTTNEKLFF.

The chain couples TRBV29-1 to TRBJ2-1; 10 bases are a match to TRBD2. Losses at the gene ends were 1 base for V and 7 bases for J; bases not matched to a gene: 16. The CDR3 runs to 18 residues. CDR1 is SQVTM, CDR2 ANQGSEA, per germline. The CDR3: CSVEAWSGGARVQNEQFF. CDR3 in DNA: TGCAGCGTTGAAGCGTGGAGCGGGGGGGCCAGAGTGCAGAATGAGCAGTTCTTC.